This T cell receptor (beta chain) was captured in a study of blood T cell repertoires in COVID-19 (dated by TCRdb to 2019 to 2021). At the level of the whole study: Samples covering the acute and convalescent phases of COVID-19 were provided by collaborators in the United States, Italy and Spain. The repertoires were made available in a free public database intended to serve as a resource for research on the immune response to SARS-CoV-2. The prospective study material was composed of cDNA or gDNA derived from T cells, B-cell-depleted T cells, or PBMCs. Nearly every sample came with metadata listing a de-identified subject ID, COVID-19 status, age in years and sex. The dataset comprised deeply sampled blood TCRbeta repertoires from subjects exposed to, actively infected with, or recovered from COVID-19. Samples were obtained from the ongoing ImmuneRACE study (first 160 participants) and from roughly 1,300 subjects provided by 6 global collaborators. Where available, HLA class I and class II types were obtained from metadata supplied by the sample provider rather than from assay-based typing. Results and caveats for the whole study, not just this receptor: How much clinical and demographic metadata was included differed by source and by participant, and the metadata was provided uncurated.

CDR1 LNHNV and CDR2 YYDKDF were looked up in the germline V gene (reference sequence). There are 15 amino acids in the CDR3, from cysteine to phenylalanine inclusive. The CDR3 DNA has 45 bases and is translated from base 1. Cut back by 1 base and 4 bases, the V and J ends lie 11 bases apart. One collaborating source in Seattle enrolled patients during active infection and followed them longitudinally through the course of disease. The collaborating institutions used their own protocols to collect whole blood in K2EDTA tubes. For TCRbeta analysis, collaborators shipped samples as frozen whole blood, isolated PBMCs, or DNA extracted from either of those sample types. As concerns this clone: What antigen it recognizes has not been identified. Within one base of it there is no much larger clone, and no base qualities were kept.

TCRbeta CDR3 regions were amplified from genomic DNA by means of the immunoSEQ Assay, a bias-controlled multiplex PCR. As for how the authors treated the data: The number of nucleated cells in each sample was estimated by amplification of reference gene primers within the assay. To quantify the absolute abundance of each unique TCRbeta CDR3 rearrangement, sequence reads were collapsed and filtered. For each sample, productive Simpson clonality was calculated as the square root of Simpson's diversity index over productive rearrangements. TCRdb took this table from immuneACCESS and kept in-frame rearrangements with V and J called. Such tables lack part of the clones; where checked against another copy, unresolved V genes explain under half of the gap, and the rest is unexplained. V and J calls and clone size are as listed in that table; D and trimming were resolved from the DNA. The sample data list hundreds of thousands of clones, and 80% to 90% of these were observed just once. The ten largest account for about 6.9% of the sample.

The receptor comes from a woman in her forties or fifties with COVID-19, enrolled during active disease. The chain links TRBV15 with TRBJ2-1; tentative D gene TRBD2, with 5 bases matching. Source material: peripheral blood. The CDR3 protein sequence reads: CATSRASRDYNEQFF. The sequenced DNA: TGTGCCACCAGCAGAGCCAGTCGGGATTACAATGAGCAGTTCTTC.